This passage covers 14 T cell receptor beta chains from one sample sequenced in a study of identifying expanded T cells in peripheral blood. TCRdb's table, derived via immunoSEQ multiplex PCR, lists solely in-frame clones and lacks some. Here the sample spans around 78,000 clones, approximately 84% being singletons. Sequenced: blood. Receptors originate from a person between 18 and 75 years old in good health.

The V call is TRBV9, the J call TRBJ1-4; 10 nucleotides match TRBD1. The germline V gene encodes CDR1 SGDLS and CDR2 YYNGEE. The CDR3 is 15 amino acids. V trimming: 4 bases; J trimming: 6 bases; junction bases outside the gene matches: 6. The CDR3 protein is CASSPYGQGDEKLFF. In DNA form, the CDR3 reads TGTGCCAGCAGCCCCTATGGACAGGGGGATGAAAAACTGTTTTTT. The complete variable domain, with remaining parts taken from reference TRBV9 and TRBJ1-4, reads DSGVTQTPKHLITATGQRVTLRCSPRSGDLSVYWYQQSLDQGLQFLIQYYNGEERAKGNILERFSAQQFPDLHSELNLSSLELGDSALYFCASSPYGQGDEKLFFGSGTQLSVL.

The chain links TRBV5-6 to TRBJ1-2; D call uncertain. This CDR3 is built from 19 residues. Germline V gives CDR1 SGHDT, CDR2 YYEEEE. V lost 0 bases and J 1 base, leaving 22 bases between the germline ends. The CDR3: CASSLVSWQQLANNYGYTF. Here the CDR3 DNA reads TGTGCCAGCAGCTTGGTGTCTTGGCAGCAGTTAGCCAATAACTATGGCTACACCTTC. Filled out from reference TRBV5-6 and TRBJ1-2, the complete variable domain reads DAGVTQSPTHLIKTRGQQVTLRCSPKSGHDTVSWYQQALGQGPQFIFQYYEEEERQRGNFPDRFSGHQFPNYSSELNVNALLLGDSALYLCASSLVSWQQLANNYGYTFGSGTRLTVV.

This clone was recorded only once. The rearrangement links TRBV7-9 to TRBJ1-2; 7 bases fit TRBD1. The junction had 10 bases not matched to a gene; V was cut back by 2 bases and J by 4 bases. Per germline, CDR1 SEHNR and CDR2 FQNEAQ (reference sequence). The CDR3 sequence is 16 residues long. CDR3 protein: CASSLPGQIIIYGYTF. CDR3 nucleotide sequence: TGTGCCAGCAGCTTACCGGGACAGATAATCATCTATGGCTACACCTTC.

CDR3 sequence reads: CASSVEGLAGVKEQYF. CDR3 coding DNA: TGTGCCAGCAGCGTAGAGGGGCTAGCGGGAGTGAAGGAGCAGTACTTC. The V and J genes are TRBV9 and TRBJ2-7; 10 positions agree with TRBD2. Per the germline V gene, CDR1 is SGDLS and CDR2 is YYNGEE. With 0 bases clipped from V and 7 bases from J, the junction kept 10 bases outside the gene matches. The CDR3 length is 16 residues. Drawing the rest from reference TRBV9 and TRBJ2-7, the complete variable domain is DSGVTQTPKHLITATGQRVTLRCSPRSGDLSVYWYQQSLDQGLQFLIQYYNGEERAKGNILERFSAQQFPDLHSELNLSSLELGDSALYFCASSVEGLAGVKEQYFGPGTRLTVT.

The J gene is TRBJ2-1, the V gene TRBV4-3, with TRBD2 matching 11 bases. Germline CDR1 and CDR2: LGHNA and YSLEER. The CDR3 consists of 20 residues. V was clipped by 0 bases and J by 0 bases; unmatched bases: 10. CDR3 sequence (DNA): TGCGCCAGCAGCCAAGATTGGCTAGCGGGAGGCGCTAGCTCCTACAATGAGCAGTTCTTC. This gives the protein CASSQDWLAGGASSYNEQFF.

The V and J genes are TRBV28 and TRBJ2-7; 12 bases fit TRBD2. CDR3 length: 15 amino acids. Germline CDR1 MDHEN, CDR2 SYDVKM. V was clipped by 8 bases and J by 4 bases; unmatched bases: 9. DNA for the CDR3: TGTGCCAGCTCACCTGCCGGGACTAGCGGGTACGAGCAGTACTTC. This translates into CASSPAGTSGYEQYF.

The chain links TRBV6-5 to TRBJ2-7; TRBD1 or TRBD2 may be the D gene (5 bases each). Germline V CDR1 and CDR2: MNHEY, SVGAGI. The CDR3 covers 14 residues. The ends were cut back, 0 bases at V and 5 bases at J, with 11 bases in the middle. The CDR3 is CASSYSRGRHEQYF. The CDR3 DNA sequence: TGTGCCAGCAGTTACTCTAGGGGACGGCACGAGCAGTACTTC.

The chain recombines TRBV19 with TRBJ2-7, with 8 bases lining up with TRBD1. Germline V gene lookup returns CDR1 LNHDA and CDR2 SQIVND (reference sequence). The V segment lost 6 bases and the J segment 3 bases; nucleotides outside the gene matches: 10. The CDR3 has 15 residues. The CDR3 DNA is TGTGCCAGTAGCTCGGCCGGGACAGGTCTCTACGAGCAGTACTTC. Translation: CASSSAGTGLYEQYF.

This chain uses TRBV19 with TRBJ2-7; 7 nucleotides agree with TRBD1. Looked up from germline, CDR1 is LNHDA and CDR2 is SQIVND (reference sequence). Trimming took 7 bases from V and 7 from J; bases not matched to a gene: 4. This CDR3 has 11 amino acids. The CDR3 sequence: CASTRGREQYF. The CDR3 DNA sequence: TGTGCCAGTACGAGGGGGCGAGAGCAGTACTTC.

The rearrangement joins TRBV5-1 to TRBJ1-2; TRBD1 is a possible D gene (6 bases). The CDR3 length is 17 residues. CDR1 SGHRS and CDR2 YFSETQ come from the germline V gene. Trimming shortened V by 2 bases and J by 1 base, and 18 bases separated the two germline ends. This chain's CDR3 is CASSFWGPALINYGYTF. In DNA, the CDR3 is TGCGCCAGCAGCTTTTGGGGGCCCGCGTTAATTAACTATGGCTACACCTTC.

The genes are TRBV27 and TRBJ1-5, with D maybe TRBD1 (6 bases). This CDR3 is 13 amino acids long. Germline V lookup: CDR1 MNHEY, CDR2 SMNVEV (reference sequence). V dropped 6 bases and J dropped 4 bases, with 10 bases sitting between them. The CDR3: CASRKTGNQPQHF. DNA of the CDR3: TGTGCCAGCAGGAAAACAGGGAATCAGCCCCAGCATTTT.

This chain links TRBV2 with TRBJ2-1; 10 positions agree with TRBD2. The V gene's germline CDR1 is SNHLY and CDR2 FYNNEI. The V segment lost 6 bases and the J segment 4 bases; nucleotides outside the gene matches: 6. CDR3 length: 15 amino acids. CDR3 sequence (DNA): TGTGCCAGCAGGCGGGGACTAGCGAGTTACAATGAGCAGTTCTTC. Amino acids: CASRRGLASYNEQFF.

The V call is TRBV19, the J call TRBJ2-1, with TRBD2 matching 7 bases. V dropped 3 bases and J dropped 8; count of bases not matched to a gene: 7. The CDR3 contains 14 residues. Germline loops: CDR1 LNHDA, CDR2 SQIVND (reference sequence). The CDR3 coding sequence is TGTGCCAGTAGTATGGGGCGCGGGAGTGATGAGCAGTTCTTC. It specifies CASSMGRGSDEQFF.

The rearrangement uses TRBV15 and TRBJ2-5; 12 nucleotides line up with TRBD2. The V gene's germline CDR1 is LNHNV and CDR2 YYDKDF (reference sequence). This CDR3 has 16 amino acids. After removal of 0 bases from V and 5 bases from J, the junction contained 4 bases not matched to a gene. The CDR3, as DNA: TGTGCCACCAGCAGAGAACTAGCGGGAGGAGGGGAGACCCAGTACTTC. It codes for CATSRELAGGGETQYF.